The 32 T cell receptor beta chains below were found in one sample sequenced in a study of cytomegalovirus exposure and HLA in healthy donors. PCR used 60 Vbeta primers and 13 Jbeta primers. Using immunoSEQ multiplex PCR, the repertoire was profiled, and TCRdb retains in-frame clones only, with some absent. The sample records some 120,000 clones, about 80% being singletons. Specimen: PBMCs. The receptors come from a human donor in good health.

The chain joins TRBV7-8 to TRBJ2-3; the D gene is possibly TRBD2 (7 bases). V was trimmed by 2 bases and J by 1 base, leaving 16 bases between them. This CDR3 is built from 17 residues. Germline CDR1 and CDR2: SGHVS and FQNEAQ. This CDR3 reads CASSLIRVGGGTDTQYF. The CDR3 DNA follows: TGTGCCAGCAGCTTAATTCGGGTAGGGGGGGGCACAGATACGCAGTATTTT.

This chain links TRBV5-1 with TRBJ2-3, with TRBD2 matching 13 bases. The CDR3 totals 20 residues. CDR1 and CDR2 from the germline V gene are SGHRS and YFSETQ. The junction had 16 bases not matched to a gene; V was cut back by 6 bases and J by 0 bases. In DNA form, the CDR3 reads TGCGCCAGCACCCCCCCCTTCGGGACTAGCGGGGATGCTAGCACAGATACGCAGTATTTT. Translation gives CASTPPFGTSGDASTDTQYF.

This CDR3 reads CASTYKDTQYF. DNA for the CDR3: TGTGCCAGCACATACAAAGATACGCAGTATTTT. This chain uses TRBV6-5 with TRBJ2-3, with unresolved D. Trimming removed 7 bases at V and 5 bases at J, with 7 bases between. The CDR3 has 11 residues. Germline CDR1 MNHEY, CDR2 SVGAGI.

The table lists this clone with a count of one. Other nucleotide sequences from this sample produce the same CDR3. The chain is built from TRBV16 and TRBJ1-5, with TRBD1 matching over 10 bases. This CDR3 comprises 15 residues. Germline V gene data show CDR1 as KGHSY and CDR2 as FQNENV. J was trimmed by 4 bases and V by 0 bases; bases with no gene match: 0. CDR3 DNA: TGTGCCAGCAGCCAATCGGGACAGGGGAATCAGCCCCAGCATTTT. Its protein product is CASSQSGQGNQPQHF.

This clone was observed once. V gene TRBV6-5 combines with J gene TRBJ2-1; unclear D gene. Germline V gene sequence: CDR1 MNHEY, CDR2 SVGAGI. The CDR3 sequence is 14 residues long. V lost 5 bases to trimming and J lost 7 bases, with 15 bases between them. CDR3 DNA sequence: TGTGCCAGCAGTGATATGTGGCTCCCAAATGAGCAGTTCTTC. Translated: CASSDMWLPNEQFF.

The rearrangement joins TRBV4-1 to TRBJ1-2, with D uncertain. Trimming pared 1 base from V and 6 bases from J, leaving 6 bases between. This CDR3 comprises 12 residues. Per the germline V gene, CDR1 is MGHRA and CDR2 is YSYEKL. Here the CDR3 reads CASSQVNNGYTF. The CDR3 DNA is TGCGCCAGCAGCCAAGTTAATAATGGCTACACCTTC.

As regards this clone: A read error may produce the germline difference seen at one junction end. This sequence joins TRBV7-9 and TRBJ1-2, with D possibly being TRBD1 (6 bases). CDR1 is SEHNR and CDR2 is FQNEAQ in the germline V gene (reference sequence). The CDR3 covers 11 residues. CDR3: CSSTNRAGYTF. CDR3 nucleotide sequence: TGTTCCAGCACCAACAGGGCTGGCTACACCTTC. Variable domain in full (rest from reference TRBV7-9 and TRBJ1-2): DTGVSQNPRHKITKRGQNVTFRCDPISEHNRLYWYRQTLGQGPEFLTYFQNEAQLEKSRLLSDRFSAERPKGSFSTLEIQRTEQGDSAMYLCSSTNRAGYTFGSGTRLTVV.

The chain uses TRBV9 and TRBJ2-5, with D unresolved. Germline CDR1 reads SGDLS; CDR2 reads YYNGEE. V dropped 0 bases and J dropped 2 bases, with 8 bases sitting between them. CDR3 length: 14 residues. The CDR3 DNA reads TGTGCCAGCAGCGTAGGTGAGATACAAGAGACCCAGTACTTC. This sequence encodes CASSVGEIQETQYF.

The genes are TRBV28 and TRBJ2-5; the D is unclear. The CDR3 is 15 residues long. V lost 8 bases, J lost 3 bases, and 19 bases lay in between. Germline V gene lookup returns CDR1 MDHEN and CDR2 SYDVKM. The CDR3 DNA follows: TGTGCCAGCGCAGCCCCCGGAGACTTGGAAGAGACCCAGTACTTC. Amino acids: CASAAPGDLEETQYF. The full variable domain, completed using reference TRBV28 and TRBJ2-5, is DVKVTQSSRYLVKRTGEKVFLECVQDMDHENMFWYRQDPGLGLRLIYFSYDVKMKEKGDIPEGYSVSREKKERFSLILESASTNQTSMYLCASAAPGDLEETQYFGPGTRLLVL.

V is TRBV13 and J is TRBJ2-7, with a weak D call TRBD2 (5 bases). V lost 3 bases and J lost 0, with 21 bases in between. The CDR3 has 18 amino acids. Germline values: CDR1 PRHDT, CDR2 FYEKMQ (reference sequence). The CDR3: CASSFFSLYGESSYEQYF. The CDR3 nucleotides are TGTGCCAGCAGCTTTTTCTCCCTTTACGGGGAAAGCTCCTACGAGCAGTACTTC.

The CDR3 reads CASSTGLISEQYF. Here the CDR3 DNA reads TGTGCCAGCAGTACGGGACTCATCTCCGAGCAGTACTTC. The V and J genes are TRBV6-1 and TRBJ2-7; perhaps TRBD2 as D (6 bases). The CDR3 length is 13 residues. Germline V CDR1 and CDR2: MNHNS, SASEGT. Trimming cost V 5 bases and J 6 bases, with 14 bases left between them.

This rearrangement joins TRBV7-2 to TRBJ2-3; TRBD2 matches at 14 bases. Unmatched junction bases numbered 7, after V lost 5 bases and J lost 3 bases. The CDR3 has 17 amino acids. Germline V gives CDR1 SGHTA, CDR2 FQGNSA. DNA for the CDR3: TGTGCCAGCAGCATGCAGACTAGCGGGGGGGCGACAGATACGCAGTATTTT. Translated, it gives CASSMQTSGGATDTQYF.

The rearrangement joins TRBV29-1 to TRBJ2-1, with 8 bases lining up with TRBD2. Germline-derived CDR1 and CDR2 are SQVTM and ANQGSEA. This CDR3 contains 13 residues. V lost 3 bases and J lost 6; bases outside the gene matches: 4. The CDR3 loop reads CSVDTGGGNEQFF. CDR3 nucleotides: TGCAGCGTTGACACGGGGGGGGGCAATGAGCAGTTCTTC.

This clone was seen a few times. This chain links TRBV7-9 with TRBJ1-1, with 8 bases aligning to TRBD1. The CDR3 is made up of 12 amino acids. The junction had 7 bases not matched to a gene; V was cut back by 5 bases and J by 11 bases. The germline CDR1 and CDR2 sequences are SEHNR and FQNEAQ (reference sequence). In nucleotides, the CDR3 is TGTGCCAGCAGCCCCGGGGACAGGATGGCTTTCTTT. This codes for CASSPGDRMAFF.

The chain carries TRBV28 and TRBJ2-1, with 8 bases aligning to TRBD2. This CDR3 is 13 amino acids long. V shed 6 bases, J shed 9 bases, and the junction held 7 bases outside the gene matches. CDR1 is MDHEN and CDR2 is SYDVKM in the germline V gene. Here the CDR3 reads CASSRGTRIEQFF. The CDR3 DNA follows: TGTGCCAGCAGCCGCGGGACTAGGATTGAGCAGTTCTTC.

This sequence joins TRBV10-3 and TRBJ2-2, with 7 bases that match TRBD2. V was pared by 4 bases and J by 6 bases, with 14 bases of the junction left unmatched. CDR1 is ENHRY, CDR2 SYGVKD, per germline. The CDR3 has 17 amino acids. The CDR3 is CAISGSSLLADAGELFF. CDR3 DNA: TGTGCCATCAGTGGTAGTAGCCTCCTAGCGGATGCCGGGGAGCTGTTTTTT.

V gene TRBV7-8 combines with J gene TRBJ2-5; 9 nucleotides match TRBD2. This CDR3 spans 18 amino acids. The V and J ends lost 5 bases and 1 base, in that order; junction bases with no gene match: 14. The V gene's germline CDR1 is SGHVS and CDR2 FQNEAQ. The CDR3 DNA is TGTGCCAGCAGCCCCGTGGTAGCGGGGGCCAAAACCCAAGAGACCCAGTACTTC. Residues: CASSPVVAGAKTQETQYF.

The J gene is TRBJ2-5, the V gene TRBV28; the D gene is possibly TRBD2 (6 bases). Trimming took 3 bases from V and 4 from J, leaving 15 bases between them. Germline lookup yields CDR1 MDHEN and CDR2 SYDVKM. The CDR3 has 15 residues. The CDR3 protein is CASSLRGDGRETQYF. CDR3 nucleotide sequence: TGTGCCAGCAGTTTGAGGGGTGACGGGAGAGAGACCCAGTACTTC.

The CDR3 coding sequence is TGTGCCAGCAGCAGGACCGGGACAGCCGACTACGAGCAGTACTTC. Protein: CASSRTGTADYEQYF. This chain joins TRBV6-5 and TRBJ2-7; 7 nucleotides agree with TRBD1. CDR1 is MNHEY and CDR2 is SVGAGI in the germline V gene. J lost 3 bases, V lost 6 bases, and 11 bases had no gene match. This CDR3 has 15 amino acids.

J is TRBJ2-7 and V is TRBV29-1; TRBD2 aligns across 7 bases. CDR3 size: 13 residues. Unmatched junction bases numbered 6, after V lost 7 bases and J lost 0 bases. Germline lookup yields CDR1 SQVTM and CDR2 ANQGSEA. The CDR3 is CSALGGVSYEQYF. CDR3 sequence (DNA): TGCAGCGCTCTGGGGGGGGTCTCCTACGAGCAGTACTTC.

This chain connects TRBV5-1 to TRBJ1-1, with D possibly being TRBD1 (5 bases). Trimming removed 3 bases at V and 2 bases at J, with 17 bases between. The CDR3 runs 16 residues. CDR1 is SGHRS, CDR2 YFSETQ, per germline. CDR3 in DNA: TGCGCCAGCAGCTCTGTCGGGGGAGGGTACAACACTGAAGCTTTCTTT. Residues: CASSSVGGGYNTEAFF.

This chain connects TRBV28 to TRBJ2-7; 15 bases align to TRBD2. The J segment lost 2 bases and the V segment lost 5 bases, leaving 4 bases of the junction unmatched. The germline CDR1 and CDR2 sequences are MDHEN and SYDVKM. This CDR3 is 16 amino acids long. The CDR3 protein is CASSDGLAGGAYEQYF. The DNA of the CDR3 is TGTGCCAGCAGTGATGGACTAGCGGGGGGGGCCTACGAGCAGTACTTC.

The CDR3 bases are TGTGCCAGCAGCTCTCGACACCTCACCGGGGAGCTGTTTTTT. Amino acid sequence: CASSSRHLTGELFF. V gene TRBV11-2 combines with J gene TRBJ2-2; the D is unclear. Germline values: CDR1 SGHAT, CDR2 FQNNGV. The ends were cut back, 4 bases at V and 4 bases at J, with 10 bases in the middle. The CDR3 runs 14 residues.

J is TRBJ1-1 and V is TRBV6-1, with TRBD1 as a possible D gene (6 bases). V was clipped by 8 bases and J by 8 bases, with 12 bases between them. CDR3 length: 11 amino acids. Germline V gives CDR1 MNHNS, CDR2 SASEGT. CDR3 amino acids: CASGGGVEAFF. CDR3 coding DNA: TGTGCCAGCGGGGGGGGCGTAGAAGCTTTCTTT.

The chain has TRBV19 and TRBJ1-3, with 7 bases matching TRBD1. This CDR3 is 14 amino acids long. The germline gives CDR1 LNHDA, CDR2 SQIVND (reference sequence). J lost 0 bases, V lost 8 bases, and 4 bases had no gene match. Here the CDR3 reads CASGQVLSGNTIYF. In DNA, the CDR3 is TGTGCCAGTGGACAGGTGCTCTCTGGAAACACCATATATTTT.

V and J are TRBV2 and TRBJ2-4; 7 bases are shared with TRBD2. This CDR3 spans 16 amino acids. The V segment lost 2 bases and the J segment 1 base; nucleotides outside the gene matches: 5. Germline loops: CDR1 SNHLY, CDR2 FYNNEI. The CDR3 region is CASSEWGGSAKNIQYF. The CDR3 DNA reads TGTGCCAGCAGTGAATGGGGGGGGAGTGCCAAAAACATTCAGTACTTC.

The CDR3: CASTRQSGNTIYF. CDR3 bases: TGTGCCAGCACGCGACAGAGTGGAAACACCATATATTTT. This chain connects TRBV25-1 to TRBJ1-3; TRBD1 is a possible D gene (5 bases). CDR1 and CDR2 (germline): MGHDK, SYGVNS. Trimming removed 7 bases from V and 3 bases from J, with 10 bases in between. This CDR3 is 13 amino acids long.

This CDR3 is CASSIQSIANYGYTF. The CDR3 nucleotides are TGTGCCAGTAGTATACAAAGTATAGCTAACTATGGCTACACCTTC. The chain carries TRBV19 and TRBJ1-2; D ambiguous. The V gene's germline CDR1 is LNHDA and CDR2 SQIVND (reference sequence). V lost 2 bases and J lost 0, with 10 bases in between. There are 15 residues in the CDR3.

The genes are TRBV6-4 and TRBJ2-3, with D tentatively TRBD2 (5 bases). The CDR3 loop spans 16 amino acids. Trimming stripped 5 bases from V and 1 base from J, with 16 bases between. Germline loops: CDR1 MRHNA, CDR2 SNTAGT. DNA of the CDR3: TGTGCCAGCAGTTGGGCGAGGGAGATCGGCACAGATACGCAGTATTTT. Protein product: CASSWAREIGTDTQYF.

This clone occurred a few times. The chain joins TRBV13 to TRBJ1-1; D unresolved. With 5 bases removed from V and 2 bases from J, the gap between germline ends came to 12 bases. Germline-derived CDR1 and CDR2 are PRHDT and FYEKMQ (reference sequence). The CDR3 runs to 14 residues. The CDR3 sequence is CASSVLRGNTEAFF. The CDR3, as DNA: TGTGCCAGCAGCGTACTACGAGGAAACACTGAAGCTTTCTTT.

The V and J genes are TRBV11-1 and TRBJ2-1; tentative D call: TRBD2 (5 bases). CDR3 length equals 17 residues. From germline, CDR1 is SGHAT and CDR2 FQDESV (reference sequence). V dropped 0 bases and J dropped 2 bases, with 14 bases sitting between them. CDR3 nucleotide sequence: TGTGCCAGCAGCTTAGCGCGTGCGGGCGGCCCCTACAATGAGCAGTTCTTC. Protein sequence: CASSLARAGGPYNEQFF.

This clone appeared once. This sequence joins TRBV5-8 and TRBJ2-1; 10 bases line up with TRBD2. The CDR3 sequence is 19 residues long. Germline trimming cut 4 bases from V and 1 base from J; bases unmatched to any gene: 14. The germline V gene has CDR1 SGHTS and CDR2 YDEGEE. The chain's CDR3 is CASSQGERGGLGSYNEQFF. The CDR3 nucleotides are TGTGCCAGCAGCCAAGGGGAGCGGGGGGGCCTAGGGTCCTACAATGAGCAGTTCTTC.